A selection of T cell receptor beta chains follows, all from one sample in a study of control samples from healthy donors and cancer patients. Repertoires were generated with immunoSEQ multiplex PCR, while TCRdb's copy carries only in-frame clones and drops some. The repertoire has 100,000 to 150,000 clones, more than 85% of them found once; the top ten carry 1.5% to 2%. The specimen sequenced was blood. These receptors originate from a man aged 18-30 years in good health. The CDR3 runs from the conserved cysteine through the conserved F or W. A D gene is named only where the DNA matches it firmly. Clone size is not always given. Where it is, it says once, few, many or a class for expanded clones.

TRBD1,TRBJ1-5,.,TRBV5-4,CASSSQGAERQPQHF,TGTGCCAGCTCTTCGCAGGGGGCCGAACGTCAGCCCCAGCATTTT
TRBD1,TRBJ1-3,.,TRBV6-5,CASISGGIGDTIYF,TGTGCCAGCATATCAGGGGGAATTGGGGACACCATATATTTT
.,TRBJ1-1,.,TRBV25-1,CASQGTAEAFF,TGTGCCAGCCAAGGGACGGCCGAAGCTTTCTTT
TRBD1,TRBJ2-5,.,TRBV11-3,CASSQGQGGDQETQYF,TGTGCCAGCAGCCAGGGACAGGGAGGGGATCAAGAGACCCAGTACTTC
TRBD1,TRBJ2-5,once,TRBV18,CASSADRGHQETQYF,TGTGCCAGCTCGGCGGACAGGGGGCACCAAGAGACCCAGTACTTC
TRBD2,TRBJ2-7,.,TRBV27,CASRPQTSGSYEQYF,TGTGCCAGCCGCCCTCAAACTAGCGGGAGTTACGAGCAGTACTTC
.,TRBJ1-6,many,TRBV25-1,CASSARQGGANSPLHF,TGTGCCAGCAGTGCCCGACAAGGGGGGGCCAATTCACCCCTCCACTTT
.,TRBJ1-2,.,TRBV6-6,CASSLRFSYGYTF,TGTGCCAGCAGCCTACGGTTTAGCTATGGCTACACCTTC
.,TRBJ2-7,.,TRBV30,CAWSGHTYEQYF,TGTGCCTGGAGTGGGCACACATACGAGCAGTACTTC
.,TRBJ1-4,.,TRBV11-2,CASSLGGGGAEKLFF,TGTGCCAGCAGCTTAGGGGGAGGGGGAGCGGAAAAACTGTTTTTT
.,TRBJ1-1,.,TRBV12-3/TRBV12-4,CASRQGSEAFF,TGTGCCAGCAGGCAGGGTTCTGAAGCTTTCTTT
.,TRBJ1-1,.,TRBV27,CASSPPFIQPSLAFF,TGTGCCAGCAGTCCTCCCTTCATACAGCCGAGTTTAGCTTTCTTT
.,TRBJ1-6,.,TRBV5-1,CASSLGGGNSPLHF,TGCGCCAGCAGCTTGGGCGGGGGTAATTCACCCCTCCACTTT
.,TRBJ2-3,.,TRBV7-9,CASSLGLAVADTQYF,TGTGCCAGCAGCTTAGGTTTAGCGGTAGCAGATACGCAGTATTTT
.,TRBJ1-2,.,TRBV6-5,CASSYPGRTNYGYTF,TGTGCCAGCAGTTACCCTGGAAGAACTAACTATGGCTACACCTTC
.,TRBJ2-5,.,TRBV10-2,CASSDEGGRGETQYF,TGCGCCAGCAGTGACGAGGGAGGCCGGGGGGAGACCCAGTACTTC
.,TRBJ1-5,few,TRBV6-5,CASKSLNLNQPQHF,TGTGCCAGCAAGTCTCTGAACCTCAATCAGCCCCAGCATTTT
.,TRBJ2-7,.,TRBV7-2,CASSLERGISYEQYF,TGTGCCAGCAGCTTAGAACGCGGAATATCCTACGAGCAGTACTTC
.,TRBJ1-5,once,TRBV4-1,CASSQETEKGLGQPQHF,TGCGCCAGCAGCCAAGAAACCGAGAAAGGTTTAGGTCAGCCCCAGCATTTT
.,TRBJ2-5,.,TRBV14,CASSPITGLWETQYF,TGTGCCAGCAGCCCAATAACGGGACTTTGGGAGACCCAGTACTTC
.,TRBJ2-7,.,TRBV12-3/TRBV12-4,CASSSNHEQYF,TGTGCCAGCAGTTCTAATCACGAGCAGTACTTC
.,TRBJ2-2,.,TRBV7-2,CASSHGHANTGELFF,TGTGCCAGCAGCCATGGACACGCTAACACCGGGGAGCTGTTTTTT
.,TRBJ2-1,once,TRBV30,CACHEVLAYNEQFF,TGTGCCTGCCATGAAGTACTAGCTTACAATGAGCAGTTCTTC
.,TRBJ2-7,.,TRBV5-1,CASRLDFYEQYF,TGCGCCAGCAGGTTGGACTTCTACGAGCAGTACTTC
.,TRBJ2-2,.,TRBV7-2,CASTPEFSPGELFF,TGTGCCAGCACTCCAGAGTTTTCCCCCGGGGAGCTGTTTTTT
.,TRBJ1-1,.,TRBV19,CASSPQGWTEAFF,TGTGCCAGTAGCCCACAGGGCTGGACTGAAGCTTTCTTT
TRBD2,TRBJ2-1,.,TRBV5-6,CASSLGGLAGTEQFF,TGTGCCAGCAGCTTGGGGGGACTAGCGGGGACGGAGCAGTTCTTC
.,TRBJ2-7,.,TRBV4-2,CASSQDTGLYPPYEQYF,TGTGCCAGCAGCCAAGATACCGGACTATACCCCCCCTACGAGCAGTACTTC
.,TRBJ2-2,.,TRBV13,CASSLGSSAGELFF,TGTGCCAGCAGCTTAGGGTCTAGCGCCGGGGAGCTGTTTTTT
.,TRBJ2-1,.,TRBV6-4,CASSRLDGANNEQFF,TGTGCCAGCAGTAGGCTTGACGGGGCAAACAATGAGCAGTTCTTC
.,TRBJ2-7,.,TRBV29-1,CSVTRNRADEQYF,TGCAGCGTTACGCGTAACAGGGCGGACGAGCAGTACTTC
.,TRBJ2-6,.,TRBV28,CATTTKAGANVLTF,TGTGCTACGACGACTAAGGCTGGGGCCAACGTCCTGACTTTC
TRBD1,TRBJ1-5,.,TRBV6-1,CASSEGTGSQPQHF,TGTGCCAGCAGTGAAGGGACAGGGAGTCAGCCCCAGCATTTT
.,TRBJ1-5,.,TRBV6-5,CASSTGDTDGPQHF,TGTGCCAGCAGTACTGGGGACACCGATGGGCCCCAGCATTTT
.,TRBJ1-2,.,TRBV9,CASSVATAPTPFYGYTF,TGTGCCAGCAGCGTGGCCACAGCCCCCACACCATTCTATGGCTACACCTTC
.,TRBJ2-1,once,TRBV11-2,CASSLAGPARNEQFF,TGTGCCAGCAGCTTAGCCGGACCTGCGAGGAATGAGCAGTTCTTC
.,TRBJ1-5,.,TRBV27,CASSLSSGFGNQPQHF,TGTGCCAGCAGTTTATCGTCCGGGTTTGGCAATCAGCCCCAGCATTTT
.,TRBJ1-1,.,TRBV3-1/TRBV3-2,CASSQGEVNTEAFF,TGTGCCAGCAGCCAAGGCGAAGTGAACACTGAAGCTTTCTTT
TRBD1,TRBJ2-3,.,TRBV7-3,CASSPITGGGRGTQYF,TGTGCCAGCAGCCCGATCACAGGGGGCGGTCGGGGTACGCAGTATTTT
TRBD1,TRBJ1-2,.,TRBV28,CASLPATGDQGYTF,TGTGCCAGCCTCCCGGCGACAGGGGATCAGGGCTACACCTTC
.,TRBJ1-1,.,TRBV5-1,CASSWRIKQGNTEAFF,TGCGCCAGCAGCTGGAGGATAAAACAGGGGAACACTGAAGCTTTCTTT
TRBD1,TRBJ2-5,few,TRBV6-6,CAMQLRDRVFETQYF,TGTGCCATGCAGCTTCGGGACAGGGTTTTTGAAACCCAGTACTTC
.,TRBJ2-7,.,TRBV7-9,CATQGGGQALYEQYF,TGTGCCACCCAGGGGGGAGGGCAAGCCCTCTACGAGCAGTACTTC
.,TRBJ1-3,.,TRBV5-1,CASSLAGTGGNTIYF,TGCGCCAGCAGCTTGGCGGGTACAGGAGGAAACACCATATATTTT
.,TRBJ1-1,.,TRBV2,CASSPRGPASNTEAFF,TGTGCCAGCAGCCCGAGGGGCCCCGCTTCGAACACTGAAGCTTTCTTT
TRBD1,TRBJ2-7,.,TRBV6-5,CASTPRDRGTYEQYF,TGTGCCAGCACCCCGAGGGACAGGGGCACCTACGAGCAGTACTTC
TRBD2,TRBJ2-7,once,TRBV5-4,CASSLGGSSGTYEQYF,TGTGCCAGCAGCTTGGGGGGATCTAGCGGGACCTACGAGCAGTACTTC
TRBD2,TRBJ2-7,.,TRBV2,CASSEPTSGRSYEQYF,TGTGCCAGCAGTGAGCCGACTAGCGGGAGGTCCTACGAGCAGTACTTC
.,TRBJ2-7,.,TRBV2,CASSEWTASYEQYF,TGTGCCAGCAGTGAGTGGACTGCGTCCTACGAGCAGTACTTC
TRBD1,TRBJ2-3,.,TRBV11-2,CASSQTGTGRRTDTQYF,TGTGCCAGCAGCCAAACCGGGACAGGGAGGAGGACAGATACGCAGTATTTT
.,TRBJ1-2,.,TRBV30,CAWSVFGRGNYGYTF,TGTGCCTGGAGTGTATTTGGCAGGGGAAACTATGGCTACACCTTC
.,TRBJ2-6,many,TRBV27,CASSLSRASSGANVLTF,TGTGCCAGCAGTTTATCTAGGGCAAGCTCTGGGGCCAACGTCCTGACTTTC